This TCR beta chain was recovered during a study of T cell responses to AZD1222 COVID-19 vaccine. Study-level results: Unmutated regions of variants are reportedly targeted by nearly half of spike-specific TCRs. Scientists sampled the repertoires only once the peak T cell response had passed. Receipt of two AZD1222 doses was followed by a rise in Spike-specific TCR breadth and depth. Vaccine-related CD4 TCRs covered spike, predominating at 160-218 and 743-854.

Only in-frame clones appear in the TCRdb table, and some are missing; sequencing was by immunoSEQ multiplex PCR. The sample yields around 94,000 clones, 70% to 90% seen once. To note about this clone: The antigen is not known.

This CDR3 spans 12 amino acids. V lost 5 bases and J lost 8, with 12 bases in between. CDR1 and CDR2 from the germline V gene are GTSNPN and SVGIG (reference sequence). Sequenced material: peripheral blood, taken on day 0 of AZD1222 vaccination. The clonotype originates from an adult in good health. V and J are TRBV30 and TRBJ1-4; D call uncertain. The CDR3 here is CAWGDPREKLFF. The CDR3 region has the DNA TGTGCCTGGGGAGACCCTAGAGAAAAACTGTTTTTT.